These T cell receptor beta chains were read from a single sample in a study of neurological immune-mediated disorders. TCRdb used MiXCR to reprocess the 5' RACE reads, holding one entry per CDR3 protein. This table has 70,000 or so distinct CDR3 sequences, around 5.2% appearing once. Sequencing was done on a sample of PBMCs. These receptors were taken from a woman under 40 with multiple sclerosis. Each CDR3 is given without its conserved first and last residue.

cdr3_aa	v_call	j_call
SASSRNSNQPQN	TRBV20-1	TRBJ1-5
ASSPPSLQAEQF	TRBV5-1	TRBJ2-1
ASSLSTTGGGGYT	TRBV27	TRBJ1-2
ASSLSYGGGNQPQH	TRBV28	TRBJ1-5
ATSDTTASGGYT	TRBV24-1	TRBJ1-2
SAQRAGRRNTEAF	TRBV20-1	TRBJ1-1
ASSEGQGADTQY	TRBV6-4	TRBJ2-3
SARGAAGTEAF	TRBV20-1	TRBJ1-1
ATSDKGAGETQY	TRBV15	TRBJ2-5
ASSRPGKWAWEQY	TRBV5-6	TRBJ2-7
SATRGQFNQPQH	TRBV20-1	TRBJ1-5
ASSHRGGSDEQF	TRBV3-1	TRBJ2-1
SAQPGSGALYGYT	TRBV20-1	TRBJ1-2
ASSSIQGIEQY	TRBV7-8	TRBJ2-7
SASSGDQPQH	TRBV20-1	TRBJ1-5
ASSLGDGGELF	TRBV5-1	TRBJ2-2
SAIPISGTAQETQY	TRBV20-1	TRBJ2-5
ASSPDGTTFNEQF	TRBV6-5	TRBJ2-1
SARGPPGTTDTQY	TRBV20-1	TRBJ2-3
ASGRGTDTQY	TRBV28	TRBJ2-3
ASSQGQIHSPLH	TRBV3-1	TRBJ1-6
ATSRQGDNEQF	TRBV10-3	TRBJ2-1
ASSRPGRLNSPLN	TRBV3-1	TRBJ1-6
ATRGQEAYEQY	TRBV10-3	TRBJ2-7
ATSRDNYNSPLN	TRBV15	TRBJ1-6
ATSKNSGNTIY	TRBV15	TRBJ1-3
ASSPSGEAYSNQPQH	TRBV5-5	TRBJ1-5
ASSQVDRPYEQY	TRBV3-1	TRBJ2-7
ASSLEFGQGYNEQF	TRBV5-1	TRBJ2-1
ATSRERRQGGETQY	TRBV15	TRBJ2-5
SAKQGASNQPQH	TRBV20-1	TRBJ1-5
ASNLHSGQPQN	TRBV7-8	TRBJ1-5
ASSVDQDTQY	TRBV9	TRBJ2-3
ASSVGQTLYEQY	TRBV2	TRBJ2-7
ASTPGGGLSDTQY	TRBV12-3/TRBV12-4	TRBJ2-3
SARDGQQKLF	TRBV20-1	TRBJ1-4
ASSAMGGTEAF	TRBV12-3/TRBV12-4	TRBJ1-1
ASSLTSDGYYGYT	TRBV7-9	TRBJ1-2
AIEGATNDEKLF	TRBV2	TRBJ1-4
ASVTSGGADTQY	TRBV12-3/TRBV12-4	TRBJ2-3
ASSSDPNYGYT	TRBV7-2	TRBJ1-2
ASSARLAGVTDTQY	TRBV9	TRBJ2-3
ASSSTGARVEQF	TRBV9	TRBJ2-1
ASSLGDRELNEQF	TRBV7-9	TRBJ2-1
SAEEGGWPGTDTQY	TRBV20-1	TRBJ2-3
SASSSGEETQY	TRBV20-1	TRBJ2-5
ASSRGGGGKSTEAF	TRBV3-1	TRBJ1-1
ASSERAGGFNQPQH	TRBV2	TRBJ1-5
SARWPSSYEQY	TRBV20-1	TRBJ2-7
ASSLGPGQGAREQY	TRBV5-1	TRBJ2-7
SARESSGGYNEQF	TRBV20-1	TRBJ2-1
ASSLPQGTSDNEQF	TRBV7-8	TRBJ2-1
SARDSTGTNEKLF	TRBV20-1	TRBJ1-4
SGTQGNQETQY	TRBV29-1	TRBJ2-5
ASSLGQADTQY	TRBV12-3/TRBV12-4	TRBJ2-3